The 20 T cell receptor beta chains below come from one sample, sequenced in a study of cytomegalovirus exposure and HLA in healthy donors. The PCR made use of 60 Vbeta and 13 Jbeta primers. The method was immunoSEQ multiplex PCR; TCRdb's version includes in-frame clones alone and lacks a portion of them. There are about 85,000 clones in the sample; over 75% occur only once, and approximately 2% lies in the top ten. Sequencing was carried out using PBMCs. These receptor sequences come from a boy younger than 18 in good health and CMV-seronegative.

The V gene is TRBV11-2, the J gene TRBJ1-6; TRBD1 matches at 9 bases. Germline-derived CDR1 and CDR2 are SGHAT and FQNNGV. The CDR3 contains 14 residues. The V gene end was trimmed by 4 bases and the J gene end by 9 bases; junction bases not matched to a gene: 4. CDR3 region: CASSSGTGSSPLHF. The DNA for the CDR3 is TGTGCCAGCAGCTCCGGGACAGGGTCTTCACCCCTCCACTTT.

The count of this clone is one. The chain employs TRBV6-1 and TRBJ2-7; 12 bases map to TRBD1. Germline CDR1 MNHNS, CDR2 SASEGT. This CDR3 contains 15 residues. V lost 1 base to trimming and J lost 6 bases; unmatched junction nucleotides: 4. The CDR3 DNA is TGTGCCAGCAGTGAAGTGGGACAGGGGGCCTCCGAGCAGTACTTC. Protein: CASSEVGQGASEQYF.

CDR3 sequence (DNA): TGTGCCAGCAGTTTAATGACAGGGGTGGAGCCCCAGCATTTT. This codes for CASSLMTGVEPQHF. V is TRBV28 and J is TRBJ1-5; 8 nucleotides agree with TRBD1. Trimming cost V 2 bases and J 8 bases; bases outside gene matches: 5. The CDR3 has 14 amino acids. Germline V gene sequence: CDR1 MDHEN, CDR2 SYDVKM.

The genes are TRBV7-9 and TRBJ1-1; 7 bases fit TRBD1. The V segment lost 6 bases and the J segment 6 bases; nucleotides outside the gene matches: 10. Germline CDR1 is SEHNR and CDR2 is FQNEAQ (reference sequence). The CDR3 runs 14 residues. The CDR3 loop reads CASSSDREVAEAFF. The DNA for the CDR3 is TGTGCCAGCAGTTCAGACAGGGAGGTGGCTGAAGCTTTCTTT.

This clone has a handful of counts. V and J are TRBV7-6 and TRBJ1-4; TRBD1 might be the D (6 bases). Trimming pared 5 bases from V and 4 bases from J, leaving 8 bases between. The CDR3 loop spans 13 amino acids. CDR1 and CDR2 (germline): SGHVS, FNYEAQ. The CDR3 sequence is CASSGQINEKLFF. The CDR3 nucleotides are TGTGCCAGCAGCGGACAGATTAATGAAAAACTGTTTTTT. The complete variable domain, with remaining parts taken from reference TRBV7-6 and TRBJ1-4, reads GAGVSQSPRYKVTKRGQDVALRCDPISGHVSLYWYRQALGQGPEFLTYFNYEAQQDKSGLPNDRFSAERPEGSISTLTIQRTEQRDSAMYRCASSGQINEKLFFGSGTQLSVL.

This chain connects TRBV2 to TRBJ2-2, with D maybe TRBD1 (5 bases). The CDR3 covers 11 residues. V was shortened by 8 bases and J by 6 bases, with 7 bases between the two germline ends. The V gene's germline CDR1 is SNHLY and CDR2 FYNNEI. The chain's CDR3 is CASLGAGELFF. The CDR3 bases are TGTGCCAGCCTAGGGGCCGGGGAGCTGTTTTTT.

This chain uses TRBV13 with TRBJ2-7, with TRBD2 matching over 8 bases. This CDR3 has 16 amino acids. CDR1 and CDR2 from the germline V gene are PRHDT and FYEKMQ (reference sequence). V lost 5 bases to trimming and J lost 1 base; unmatched junction nucleotides: 10. CDR3 coding DNA: TGTGCCAGCAGCCTCCTCCTGTCGGGAGGGTCCTACGAGCAGTACTTC. It codes for CASSLLLSGGSYEQYF. The full variable domain, completed using reference TRBV13 and TRBJ2-7, is AAGVIQSPRHLIKEKRETATLKCYPIPRHDTVYWYQQGPGQDPQFLISFYEKMQSDKGSIPDRFSAQQFSDYHSELNMSSLELGDSALYFCASSLLLSGGSYEQYFGPGTRLTVT.

The chain employs TRBV29-1 and TRBJ2-7; unclear D gene. The V end lost 4 bases, the J end lost 4 bases, and 11 bases lay between the germline ends. Germline CDR1 is SQVTM and CDR2 is ANQGSEA. This CDR3 is built from 12 residues. DNA for the CDR3: TGCAGCGTTGTGGCTTTCGGGTACGAGCAGTACTTC. Translation gives CSVVAFGYEQYF.

The chain recombines TRBV2 with TRBJ1-5; 7 nucleotides line up with TRBD1. The germline V gene encodes CDR1 SNHLY and CDR2 FYNNEI. CDR3 length: 16 amino acids. After removal of 6 bases from V and 2 bases from J, the junction contained 10 bases not matched to a gene. The chain's CDR3 is CASRSGQGEGNQPQHF. CDR3 nucleotide sequence: TGTGCCAGCAGAAGCGGTCAGGGGGAGGGCAATCAGCCCCAGCATTTT. Complete variable domain (other parts from reference TRBV2 and TRBJ1-5): EPEVTQTPSHQVTQMGQEVILRCVPISNHLYFYWYRQILGQKVEFLVSFYNNEISEKSEIFDDQFSVERPDGSNFTLKIRSTKLEDSAMYFCASRSGQGEGNQPQHFGDGTRLSIL.

The chain has TRBV7-2 and TRBJ2-1; 7 bases agree with TRBD1. This CDR3 comprises 17 residues. The V gene's germline CDR1 is SGHTA and CDR2 FQGNSA. With V trimmed by 1 base and J by 0 bases, 6 bases remained unmatched. CDR3 protein: CASSLEGGAGSYNEQFF. In DNA form, the CDR3 reads TGTGCCAGCAGCTTAGAAGGGGGCGCGGGCTCCTACAATGAGCAGTTCTTC.

The J gene is TRBJ1-1, the V gene TRBV19; tentatively, D is TRBD1 (5 bases). CDR1 and CDR2 from the germline V gene are LNHDA and SQIVND (reference sequence). The ends were cut back, 10 bases at V and 3 bases at J, with 15 bases in the middle. The CDR3 spans 13 residues. CDR3 nucleotides: TGTGCCATAAAATCCAGGGAGGACACTGAAGCTTTCTTT. Translated, it gives CAIKSREDTEAFF.

The gene calls are TRBV23-1 and TRBJ2-2, with 7 bases matching TRBD1. Being an ORF, TRBV23-1 has a function that is uncertain. CDR3 size: 15 residues. V lost 6 bases to trimming and J lost 1 base; unmatched junction nucleotides: 5. DNA for the CDR3: TGCGCCAGCAGCCCGACAGGGAGGAACACCGGGGAGCTGTTTTTT. Translation gives CASSPTGRNTGELFF.

This sequence joins TRBV2 and TRBJ2-7, with D maybe TRBD2 (5 bases). The CDR3 spans 11 residues. Germline CDR1 reads SNHLY; CDR2 reads FYNNEI. Trimming took off 7 bases at V and 9 bases at J, with 13 bases between the two ends. The CDR3 coding sequence is TGTGCCAGCACCGAGAGGAGCGGGCAGTACTTC. Its protein product is CASTERSGQYF. The whole variable domain, remainder taken from reference TRBV2 and TRBJ2-7, is EPEVTQTPSHQVTQMGQEVILRCVPISNHLYFYWYRQILGQKVEFLVSFYNNEISEKSEIFDDQFSVERPDGSNFTLKIRSTKLEDSAMYFCASTERSGQYFGPGTRLTVT.

The chain joins TRBV30 to TRBJ2-1; perhaps TRBD2 as D (5 bases). The germline CDR1 and CDR2 sequences are GTSNPN and SVGIG (reference sequence). V was pared by 3 bases and J by 3 bases, with 15 bases between. This CDR3 has 15 residues. DNA of the CDR3: TGTGCCTGGAGCGAGGGCCTTGGCTTCTACAATGAGCAGTTCTTC. Translated, it gives CAWSEGLGFYNEQFF. The variable domain in full, with the rest retrieved from reference TRBV30 and TRBJ2-1, is SQTIHQWPATLVQPVGSPLSLECTVEGTSNPNLYWYRQAAGRGLQLLFYSVGIGQISSEVPQNLSASRPQDRQFILSSKKLLLSDSGFYLCAWSEGLGFYNEQFFGPGTRLTVL.

V is TRBV25-1 and J is TRBJ1-2; 12 bases align to TRBD1. Per germline, CDR1 MGHDK and CDR2 SYGVNS. Trimming cost V 2 bases and J 4 bases; bases outside gene matches: 2. The CDR3 extends over 15 amino acids. As DNA, the CDR3 is TGTGCCAGCAGTGAAGGGACAGGGGGCGGCTATGGCTACACCTTC. It codes for CASSEGTGGGYGYTF.

The chain employs TRBV7-2 and TRBJ1-5, with 8 bases fitting TRBD1. With V trimmed by 3 bases and J by 5 bases, 3 bases remained unmatched. The germline gives CDR1 SGHTA, CDR2 FQGNSA. The CDR3 extends over 14 amino acids. This CDR3 reads CASSFDRGYQPQHF. In DNA form, the CDR3 reads TGTGCCAGCAGCTTCGACAGGGGTTATCAGCCCCAGCATTTT.

This clone has just a few counts. The chain combines TRBV25-1 with TRBJ2-5, with TRBD2 matching 8 bases. The junction had 4 bases not matched to a gene; V was cut back by 4 bases and J by 6 bases. CDR1 MGHDK and CDR2 SYGVNS come from the germline V gene. CDR3 length: 13 residues. The CDR3 sequence is CASSGLALQTQYF. DNA for the CDR3: TGTGCCAGCAGTGGACTAGCGTTGCAGACCCAGTACTTC.

V gene TRBV5-1 combines with J gene TRBJ1-6, with D unresolved. The V end lost 0 bases, the J end lost 10 bases, and 14 bases lay between the germline ends. This CDR3 has 15 residues. Germline loops: CDR1 SGHRS, CDR2 YFSETQ. CDR3 residues: CASSLDVLNPSPLHF. In DNA, the CDR3 is TGCGCCAGCAGCTTGGATGTGCTAAACCCATCACCCCTCCACTTT.

V usage is TRBV5-1 and J usage is TRBJ1-1; D is uncertain. V lost 0 bases, J lost 11 bases, and 14 bases lay in between. This CDR3 spans 13 amino acids. CDR1 is SGHRS, CDR2 YFSETQ, per germline. The CDR3 sequence: CASSLDTPSGAFF. CDR3 nucleotides: TGCGCCAGCAGCTTGGACACCCCTTCGGGGGCTTTCTTT.

The rearrangement uses TRBV4-3 and TRBJ2-3, with TRBD2 identical over 9 bases. The trim removed 0 bases at V and 1 base at J, leaving 11 bases unmatched. CDR3 length: 19 amino acids. The germline V gene has CDR1 LGHNA and CDR2 YSLEER. CDR3 residues: CASSQDSSGEGWGTDTQYF. CDR3 in DNA: TGCGCCAGCAGCCAAGACTCTAGCGGGGAAGGATGGGGCACAGATACGCAGTATTTT.